These T cell receptor beta chains were read from a single sample in a study of low-dose radiotherapy and immunotherapy resistance in tumors. TCRdb reanalysed the reads using MiXCR and keeps one entry per CDR3 protein. The sample lists roughly 60,000 distinct CDR3 sequences, under 30% occurring once. The sample was PBMCs, taken before treatment. These receptors originate from a male donor with prostate cancer. The CDR3 runs from the conserved cysteine through the conserved F or W. D genes are given only for firm matches. Not all rows give a size; the values are once, few, many and, for expanded clones, a class.

V gene: TRBV18
CDR3 length: 17
J gene: TRBJ2-3
D gene: -
clone size: many
CDR3 protein: CASSLPRQAGGTDTQYF
CDR3 DNA: TGTGCCAGCTCACTACCGCGACAGGCCGGAGGCACAGATACGCAGTATTTT

V gene: TRBV5-6
CDR3 length: 14
J gene: TRBJ2-5
D gene: -
clone size: many
CDR3 protein: CASSFQGMIETQYF
CDR3 DNA: TGTGCCAGCAGCTTCCAGGGTATGATAGAGACCCAGTACTTC

V gene: TRBV11-1
CDR3 length: 16
J gene: TRBJ2-1
D gene: TRBD2
clone size: many
CDR3 protein: CASSLGVSSGSNEQFF
CDR3 DNA: TGTGCCAGCAGCTTAGGGGTTTCTAGCGGGAGTAATGAGCAGTTCTTC

V gene: TRBV10-3
CDR3 length: 13
J gene: TRBJ2-1
D gene: -
clone size: -
CDR3 protein: CAISEGSYNEQFF
CDR3 DNA: TGTGCCATCAGTGAGGGGAGTTACAATGAGCAGTTCTTC

V gene: TRBV27
CDR3 length: 13
J gene: TRBJ1-1
D gene: TRBD1
clone size: many
CDR3 protein: CASRMTGETEAFF
CDR3 DNA: TGTGCCAGCAGGATGACAGGGGAAACTGAAGCTTTCTTT

V gene: TRBV12-3/TRBV12-4
CDR3 length: 13
J gene: TRBJ1-2
D gene: -
clone size: -
CDR3 protein: CASRPDSNYGYTF
CDR3 DNA: TGTGCCAGCAGACCGGACAGTAACTATGGCTACACCTTC

V gene: TRBV7-2
CDR3 length: 16
J gene: TRBJ2-2
D gene: -
clone size: -
CDR3 protein: CASSLGGQNTGELFFF
CDR3 DNA: -

V gene: TRBV6-2/TRBV6-3
CDR3 length: 12
J gene: TRBJ2-1
D gene: -
clone size: many
CDR3 protein: CASSQTHNEQFF
CDR3 DNA: TGTGCCAGCAGTCAGACCCACAATGAGCAGTTCTTC

V gene: TRBV18
CDR3 length: 16
J gene: TRBJ2-3
D gene: -
clone size: many
CDR3 protein: CASSPLVWGRTDTQYF
CDR3 DNA: TGTGCCAGCTCACCATTGGTCTGGGGGCGCACAGATACGCAGTATTTT

V gene: TRBV20-1
CDR3 length: 13
J gene: TRBJ2-7
D gene: -
clone size: many
CDR3 protein: CSARSRETYEQYF
CDR3 DNA: TGCAGTGCTAGGAGCAGGGAAACCTACGAGCAGTACTTC

V gene: TRBV27
CDR3 length: 18
J gene: TRBJ2-1
D gene: TRBD2
clone size: many
CDR3 protein: CASSFPGLAGGQRGEQFF
CDR3 DNA: TGTGCCAGCAGTTTTCCGGGACTAGCGGGGGGGCAGCGGGGTGAGCAGTTCTTC

V gene: TRBV11-3
CDR3 length: 16
J gene: TRBJ2-1
D gene: TRBD2
clone size: -
CDR3 protein: CASSSEIAGVSNEQFF
CDR3 DNA: TGTGCCAGCAGCTCCGAGATAGCGGGAGTCTCCAATGAGCAGTTCTTC

V gene: TRBV18
CDR3 length: 15
J gene: TRBJ2-1
D gene: -
clone size: -
CDR3 protein: CASSPGQGTYNEQFF
CDR3 DNA: TGTGCCAGCTCTCCGGGGCAGGGTACCTACAATGAGCAGTTCTTC

V gene: TRBV10-3
CDR3 length: 17
J gene: TRBJ2-2
D gene: TRBD2
clone size: -
CDR3 protein: CAIGGLAGATNTGELFF
CDR3 DNA: TGTGCCATCGGGGGACTAGCGGGTGCAACGAACACCGGGGAGCTGTTTTTT

V gene: TRBV11-2
CDR3 length: 16
J gene: TRBJ2-1
D gene: -
clone size: many
CDR3 protein: CASSSQGSSSYNEQFF
CDR3 DNA: TGTGCCAGCAGCTCCCAGGGCTCAAGCTCCTACAATGAGCAGTTCTTC

V gene: TRBV19
CDR3 length: 16
J gene: TRBJ2-6
D gene: -
clone size: many
CDR3 protein: CATNVGDPSGANVLTF
CDR3 DNA: TGTGCCACAAATGTAGGGGACCCCTCTGGGGCCAACGTCCTGACTTTC

V gene: TRBV6-2/TRBV6-3
CDR3 length: 19
J gene: TRBJ2-1
D gene: TRBD2
clone size: -
CDR3 protein: CASSYPTGGGIAKNNEQFF
CDR3 DNA: TGTGCCAGCAGTTACCCCACTGGCGGGGGGATAGCCAAAAACAATGAGCAGTTCTTC

V gene: TRBV7-8
CDR3 length: 22
J gene: TRBJ2-1
D gene: TRBD2
clone size: many
CDR3 protein: CASSLVKTRGVGRERPNNEQFF
CDR3 DNA: TGTGCCAGCAGCTTAGTGAAAACGAGAGGGGTTGGGCGGGAGCGCCCTAACAATGAGCAGTTCTTC

V gene: TRBV7-9
CDR3 length: 15
J gene: TRBJ1-5
D gene: -
clone size: many
CDR3 protein: CASSTRVSKFGAQHF
CDR3 DNA: TGTGCCAGCAGCACCCGGGTCTCGAAGTTTGGGGCCCAGCATTTT

V gene: TRBV6-2/TRBV6-3
CDR3 length: 16
J gene: TRBJ2-7
D gene: -
clone size: -
CDR3 protein: CASSELDGSMAVEQYF
CDR3 DNA: TGTGCCAGCAGTGAATTGGACGGGTCCATGGCGGTCGAGCAGTACTTC

V gene: TRBV28
CDR3 length: 12
J gene: TRBJ2-2
D gene: -
clone size: few
CDR3 protein: CATSGYTGELFF
CDR3 DNA: TGTGCCACCTCAGGTTACACCGGGGAGCTGTTTTTT

V gene: TRBV19
CDR3 length: 14
J gene: TRBJ2-3
D gene: TRBD2
clone size: many
CDR3 protein: CASSIGLAADTQYF
CDR3 DNA: TGTGCCAGTAGTATTGGGCTAGCGGCAGATACGCAGTATTTT

V gene: TRBV30
CDR3 length: 13
J gene: TRBJ2-1
D gene: -
clone size: -
CDR3 protein: CAWSVGGGTEQFF
CDR3 DNA: TGTGCCTGGAGTGTTGGGGGGGGCACGGAGCAGTTCTTC

V gene: TRBV19
CDR3 length: 14
J gene: TRBJ1-2
D gene: -
clone size: many
CDR3 protein: CATNPGGTNYGYTF
CDR3 DNA: TGTGCCACTAATCCAGGAGGGACCAACTATGGCTACACCTTC

V gene: TRBV28
CDR3 length: 14
J gene: TRBJ1-2
D gene: -
clone size: many
CDR3 protein: CASSLSGTRYGYTF
CDR3 DNA: TGTGCCAGCAGTTTATCCGGGACACGATATGGCTACACCTTC

V gene: TRBV12-3/TRBV12-4
CDR3 length: 11
J gene: TRBJ1-5
D gene: -
clone size: many
CDR3 protein: CASSQSGPQHF
CDR3 DNA: TGTGCCAGCAGCCAAAGTGGGCCCCAGCATTTT

V gene: TRBV5-1
CDR3 length: 16
J gene: TRBJ2-3
D gene: TRBD2
clone size: -
CDR3 protein: CASSQGLAGRSDTQYF
CDR3 DNA: TGCGCCAGCAGCCAAGGACTAGCGGGACGGTCAGATACGCAGTATTTT

V gene: TRBV24-1
CDR3 length: 11
J gene: TRBJ1-4
D gene: -
clone size: many
CDR3 protein: CATGSDEKLFF
CDR3 DNA: TGTGCCACCGGCTCAGATGAAAAACTGTTTTTT

V gene: TRBV12-3/TRBV12-4
CDR3 length: 14
J gene: TRBJ2-3
D gene: -
clone size: once
CDR3 protein: CASSLVPPSDTQYF
CDR3 DNA: TGTGCCAGCAGTTTAGTCCCCCCATCAGATACGCAGTATTTT

V gene: TRBV5-1
CDR3 length: 13
J gene: TRBJ2-7
D gene: -
clone size: many
CDR3 protein: CASSLGQAREQYF
CDR3 DNA: TGCGCCAGCAGCTTGGGACAGGCGCGGGAGCAGTACTTC

V gene: TRBV4-2
CDR3 length: 16
J gene: TRBJ2-1
D gene: TRBD1
clone size: many
CDR3 protein: CASSLLLTGGANEQFF
CDR3 DNA: TGTGCCAGCAGTCTTCTTCTGACAGGGGGGGCCAATGAGCAGTTCTTC

V gene: TRBV27
CDR3 length: 13
J gene: TRBJ2-2
D gene: -
clone size: once
CDR3 protein: CASSLFGTGELFF
CDR3 DNA: TGTGCCAGCAGTTTGTTCGGGACCGGGGAGCTGTTTTTT

V gene: TRBV7-8
CDR3 length: 14
J gene: TRBJ1-6
D gene: TRBD1
clone size: many
CDR3 protein: CASNLGQINSPLHF
CDR3 DNA: TGTGCCAGCAACCTGGGACAGATTAATTCACCCCTCCACTTT

V gene: TRBV27
CDR3 length: 13
J gene: TRBJ2-1
D gene: -
clone size: -
CDR3 protein: CASNPTRGYEQFF
CDR3 DNA: TGTGCCAGCAATCCGACTAGGGGCTATGAGCAGTTCTTC

V gene: TRBV28
CDR3 length: 19
J gene: TRBJ1-4
D gene: -
clone size: few
CDR3 protein: CASSLNTPPAQRVKLFFFF
CDR3 DNA: -

V gene: TRBV6-8
CDR3 length: 15
J gene: TRBJ2-7
D gene: -
clone size: -
CDR3 protein: CASSYGGKGVYEQYF
CDR3 DNA: TGTGCCAGCAGTTACGGGGGCAAGGGAGTCTACGAGCAGTACTTC

V gene: TRBV14
CDR3 length: 14
J gene: TRBJ1-1
D gene: -
clone size: many
CDR3 protein: CASSPGAGFTEAFF
CDR3 DNA: TGTGCCAGCAGCCCCGGGGCAGGGTTCACTGAAGCTTTCTTT

V gene: TRBV3-1
CDR3 length: 15
J gene: TRBJ1-2
D gene: TRBD1
clone size: many
CDR3 protein: CASSQDWTGRPGYTF
CDR3 DNA: TGTGCCAGCAGCCAAGATTGGACAGGTCGCCCTGGCTACACCTTC

V gene: TRBV19
CDR3 length: 13
J gene: TRBJ1-1
D gene: -
clone size: -
CDR3 protein: CASRETGPTEAFF
CDR3 DNA: TGTGCCAGTAGGGAGACAGGACCCACTGAAGCTTTCTTT

V gene: TRBV5-4
CDR3 length: 15
J gene: TRBJ2-5
D gene: -
clone size: few
CDR3 protein: CASSLDGYLQETQYF
CDR3 DNA: TGTGCCAGCAGCTTGGACGGTTACCTCCAAGAGACCCAGTACTTC

V gene: TRBV4-2
CDR3 length: 17
J gene: TRBJ2-2
D gene: -
clone size: many
CDR3 protein: CASSPAGGGAKAGELFF
CDR3 DNA: TGTGCCAGCAGCCCAGCCGGTGGGGGCGCAAAGGCCGGGGAGCTGTTTTTT

V gene: TRBV20-1
CDR3 length: 13
J gene: TRBJ2-1
D gene: TRBD2
clone size: once
CDR3 protein: CSGKSGSGYEQFF
CDR3 DNA: TGCAGTGGGAAAAGCGGGAGTGGCTACGAGCAGTTCTTC

V gene: TRBV7-8
CDR3 length: 12
J gene: TRBJ1-2
D gene: -
clone size: -
CDR3 protein: CASSSGFRGYTF
CDR3 DNA: TGTGCCAGCAGCTCGGGGTTTCGGGGCTACACCTTC

V gene: TRBV10-3
CDR3 length: 13
J gene: TRBJ2-7
D gene: -
clone size: -
CDR3 protein: CAISESGPYEQYF
CDR3 DNA: TGTGCCATCAGTGAGTCGGGTCCCTACGAGCAGTACTTC

V gene: TRBV7-6
CDR3 length: 14
J gene: TRBJ2-1
D gene: -
clone size: many
CDR3 protein: CASSLLGAGAEQFF
CDR3 DNA: TGTGCCAGCAGCTTACTCGGGGCAGGGGCTGAGCAGTTCTTC

V gene: TRBV9
CDR3 length: 14
J gene: TRBJ1-3
D gene: -
clone size: -
CDR3 protein: CASRSQGNGNTIYF
CDR3 DNA: TGTGCCAGCAGATCACAGGGAAATGGAAACACCATATATTTT

V gene: TRBV19
CDR3 length: 15
J gene: TRBJ1-1
D gene: -
clone size: many
CDR3 protein: CASSPGLGFRTEAFF
CDR3 DNA: TGTGCCAGTAGCCCCGGGCTCGGGTTTAGGACTGAAGCTTTCTTT

V gene: TRBV7-8
CDR3 length: 15
J gene: TRBJ2-4
D gene: -
clone size: many
CDR3 protein: CASSYAPDPVNIQYF
CDR3 DNA: TGTGCCAGCAGCTATGCCCCGGACCCAGTAAACATTCAGTACTTC

V gene: TRBV2
CDR3 length: 15
J gene: TRBJ2-7
D gene: TRBD1
clone size: few
CDR3 protein: CASSPRQGAIHEQYF
CDR3 DNA: TGTGCCAGCAGCCCCAGACAGGGGGCGATCCACGAGCAGTACTTC

V gene: TRBV7-8
CDR3 length: 17
J gene: TRBJ2-5
D gene: TRBD1
clone size: -
CDR3 protein: CASSSAKGQGLGETQYF
CDR3 DNA: TGTGCCAGCAGCTCGGCCAAGGGACAGGGGCTTGGAGAGACCCAGTACTTC

V gene: TRBV29-1
CDR3 length: 12
J gene: TRBJ1-2
D gene: -
clone size: few
CDR3 protein: CSVDLDSYGYTF
CDR3 DNA: TGCAGCGTTGACTTGGACAGCTATGGCTACACCTTC

V gene: TRBV3-1
CDR3 length: 12
J gene: TRBJ2-5
D gene: TRBD2
clone size: -
CDR3 protein: CASTSGQETQYF
CDR3 DNA: TGTGCCAGCACTAGCGGCCAAGAGACCCAGTACTTC

V gene: TRBV19
CDR3 length: 15
J gene: TRBJ2-1
D gene: TRBD2
clone size: many
CDR3 protein: CASSIGVAGANEQFF
CDR3 DNA: TGTGCCAGTAGTATAGGGGTAGCGGGAGCCAATGAGCAGTTCTTC

V gene: TRBV5-6
CDR3 length: 15
J gene: TRBJ2-3
D gene: TRBD2
clone size: -
CDR3 protein: CASSGLAGPTDTQYF
CDR3 DNA: TGTGCCAGCAGCGGCCTAGCGGGACCCACAGATACGCAGTATTTT

V gene: TRBV5-1
CDR3 length: 16
J gene: TRBJ2-2
D gene: -
clone size: -
CDR3 protein: CASSLEGSRVTGELFF
CDR3 DNA: TGCGCCAGCAGCTTGGAGGGCTCGAGGGTCACCGGGGAGCTGTTTTTT